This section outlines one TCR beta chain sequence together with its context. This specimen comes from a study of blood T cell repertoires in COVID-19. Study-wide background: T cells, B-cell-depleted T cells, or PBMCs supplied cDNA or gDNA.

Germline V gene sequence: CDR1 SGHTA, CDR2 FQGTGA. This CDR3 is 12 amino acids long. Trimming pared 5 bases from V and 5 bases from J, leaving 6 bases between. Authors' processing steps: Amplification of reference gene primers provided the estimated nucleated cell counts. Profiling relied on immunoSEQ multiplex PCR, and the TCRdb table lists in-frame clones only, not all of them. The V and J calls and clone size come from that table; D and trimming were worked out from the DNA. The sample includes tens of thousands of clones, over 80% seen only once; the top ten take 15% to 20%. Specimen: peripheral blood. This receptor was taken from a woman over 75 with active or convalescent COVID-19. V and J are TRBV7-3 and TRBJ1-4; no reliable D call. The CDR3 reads CASSPGNEKLFF. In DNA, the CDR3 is TGTGCCAGCAGCCCAGGAAATGAAAAACTGTTTTTT.